This T cell receptor (beta chain) was captured by sequencing in a study of CD8 T cells in Susac syndrome. Sequencing of TCR beta was carried out in blood CD8+ and CD4+ T cells. CD8+ and CD4+ T cells were negatively isolated; TEMRA cells were FACS-enriched. The RNA input was about 0.5 to 1 ug, and it was reverse transcribed with random hexamers. MiXCR, applied by TCRdb to the immunoSEQ multiplex PCR reads, yields one record per CDR3 protein. The table shows 150,000 to 200,000 distinct CDR3 sequences, with 94% occurring only once. The sequenced material came from CD4+ T cells from PBMCs. The sequence came from a human donor with multiple sclerosis.

Here the CDR3 reads CSATIGLSAYEQYF. CDR3 DNA sequence: TGCAGTGCTACTATCGGACTCTCAGCCTACGAGCAGTACTTC. The V gene is TRBV20-1, the J gene TRBJ2-7; possibly TRBD2 for D (5 bases). Germline CDR1 reads DFQATT; CDR2 reads SNEGSKA (reference sequence). The germline V and J ends were trimmed by 4 bases and 2 bases, with 15 bases remaining between them. The CDR3 contains 14 residues.